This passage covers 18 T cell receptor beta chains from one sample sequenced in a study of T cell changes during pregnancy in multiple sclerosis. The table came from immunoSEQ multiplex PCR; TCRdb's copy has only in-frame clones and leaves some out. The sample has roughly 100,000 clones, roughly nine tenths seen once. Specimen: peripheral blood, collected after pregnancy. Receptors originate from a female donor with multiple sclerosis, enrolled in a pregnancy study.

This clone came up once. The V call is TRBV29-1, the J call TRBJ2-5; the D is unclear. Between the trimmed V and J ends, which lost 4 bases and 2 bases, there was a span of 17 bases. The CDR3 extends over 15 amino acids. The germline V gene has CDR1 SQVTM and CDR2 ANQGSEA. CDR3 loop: CSVGRNSFRQETQYF. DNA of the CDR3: TGCAGCGTTGGTAGGAACAGCTTCCGTCAAGAGACCCAGTACTTC.

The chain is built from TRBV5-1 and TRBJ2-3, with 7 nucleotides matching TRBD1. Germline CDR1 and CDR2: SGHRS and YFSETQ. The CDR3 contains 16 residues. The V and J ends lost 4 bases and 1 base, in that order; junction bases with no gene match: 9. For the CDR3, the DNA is TGCGCCAGCAGCACCTCGGACAGGTGGGGCACAGATACGCAGTATTTT. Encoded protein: CASSTSDRWGTDTQYF.

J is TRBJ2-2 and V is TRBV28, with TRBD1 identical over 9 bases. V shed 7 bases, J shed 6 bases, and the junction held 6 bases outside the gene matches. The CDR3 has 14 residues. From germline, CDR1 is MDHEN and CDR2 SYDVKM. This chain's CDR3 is CASTRTGESGELFF. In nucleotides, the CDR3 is TGTGCCAGCACCCGGACAGGGGAGTCCGGGGAGCTGTTTTTT.

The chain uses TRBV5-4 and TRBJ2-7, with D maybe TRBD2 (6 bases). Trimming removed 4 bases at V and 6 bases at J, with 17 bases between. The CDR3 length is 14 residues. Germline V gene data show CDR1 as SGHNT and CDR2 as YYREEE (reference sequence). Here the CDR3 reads CASSPLGSRGEQYF. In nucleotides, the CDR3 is TGTGCCAGCAGCCCTCTGGGCTCGCGGGGCGAGCAGTACTTC.

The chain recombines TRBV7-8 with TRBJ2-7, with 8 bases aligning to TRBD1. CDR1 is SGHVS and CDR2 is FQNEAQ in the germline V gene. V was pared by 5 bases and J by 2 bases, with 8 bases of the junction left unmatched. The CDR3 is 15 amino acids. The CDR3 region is CASSLGQGGTYEQYF. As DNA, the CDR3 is TGTGCCAGCAGCCTAGGACAGGGCGGTACCTACGAGCAGTACTTC.

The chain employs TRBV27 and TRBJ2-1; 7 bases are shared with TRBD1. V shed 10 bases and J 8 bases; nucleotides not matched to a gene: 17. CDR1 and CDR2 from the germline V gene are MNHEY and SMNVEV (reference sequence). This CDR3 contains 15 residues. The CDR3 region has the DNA TGTGCCACCAAAAGGGGGCTTCTAGGCGAGTATGAGCAGTTCTTC. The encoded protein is CATKRGLLGEYEQFF.

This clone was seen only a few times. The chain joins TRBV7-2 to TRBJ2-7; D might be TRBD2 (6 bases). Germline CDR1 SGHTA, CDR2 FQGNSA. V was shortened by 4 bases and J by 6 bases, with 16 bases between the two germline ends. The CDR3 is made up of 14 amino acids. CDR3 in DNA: TGTGCCAGCAGCTCCCTTTTAACTAGCAGCGAGCAGTACTTC. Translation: CASSSLLTSSEQYF.

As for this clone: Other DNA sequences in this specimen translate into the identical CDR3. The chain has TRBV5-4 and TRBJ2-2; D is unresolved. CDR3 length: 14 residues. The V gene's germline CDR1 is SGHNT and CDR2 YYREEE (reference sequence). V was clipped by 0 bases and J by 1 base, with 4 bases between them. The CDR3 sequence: CASSLAGNTGELFF. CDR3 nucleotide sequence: TGTGCCAGCAGCTTGGCGGGGAACACCGGGGAGCTGTTTTTT.

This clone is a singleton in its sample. In nucleotides, the CDR3 is TGCAGCGTTGGGGGGAGGGTAACCGGGGAGCTGTTTTTT. Its protein is CSVGGRVTGELFF. V is TRBV29-1 and J is TRBJ2-2, with 7 bases that match TRBD2. The CDR3 is 13 residues long. Germline V lookup: CDR1 SQVTM, CDR2 ANQGSEA. V lost 4 bases, J lost 5 bases, and 4 bases stayed unmatched.

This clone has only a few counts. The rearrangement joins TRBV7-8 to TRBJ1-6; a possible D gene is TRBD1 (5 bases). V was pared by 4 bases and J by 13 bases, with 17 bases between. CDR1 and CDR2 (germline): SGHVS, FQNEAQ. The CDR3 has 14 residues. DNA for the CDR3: TGTGCCAGCAGCTGGACACAGGTCCCGGCGCCCCTCCACTTT. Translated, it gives CASSWTQVPAPLHF.

CDR3 nucleotides: TGTGCCAGTAGTATGTACGGGGGAGTGGAAAACGAGCAGTACTTC. It is translated as CASSMYGGVENEQYF. The chain joins TRBV19 to TRBJ2-7; D perhaps matches TRBD2 (6 bases). Per the germline V gene, CDR1 is LNHDA and CDR2 is SQIVND (reference sequence). CDR3 length: 15 amino acids. Trimming took 3 bases from V and 5 from J, leaving 17 bases between them.

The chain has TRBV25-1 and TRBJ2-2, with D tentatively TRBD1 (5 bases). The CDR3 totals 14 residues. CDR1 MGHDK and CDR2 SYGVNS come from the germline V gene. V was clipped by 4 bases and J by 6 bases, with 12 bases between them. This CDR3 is CASSVTGRAGELFF. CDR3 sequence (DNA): TGTGCCAGCAGTGTTACAGGACGGGCCGGGGAGCTGTTTTTT. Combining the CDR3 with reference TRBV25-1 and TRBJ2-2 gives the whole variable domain EADIYQTPRYLVIGTGKKITLECSQTMGHDKMYWYQQDPGMELHLIHYSYGVNSTEKGDLSSESTVSRIRTEHFPLTLESARPSHTSQYLCASSVTGRAGELFFGEGSRLTVL.

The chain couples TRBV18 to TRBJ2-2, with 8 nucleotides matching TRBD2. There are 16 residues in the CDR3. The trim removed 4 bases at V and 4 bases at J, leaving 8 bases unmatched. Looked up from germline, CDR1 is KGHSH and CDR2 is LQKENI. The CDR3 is CASSRSAGVGTGELFF. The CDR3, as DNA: TGTGCCAGCTCACGATCAGCGGGAGTGGGCACCGGGGAGCTGTTTTTT. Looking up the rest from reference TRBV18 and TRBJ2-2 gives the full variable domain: NAGVMQNPRHLVRRRGQEARLRCSPMKGHSHVYWYRQLPEEGLKFMVYLQKENIIDESGMPKERFSAEFPKEGPSILRIQQVVRGDSAAYFCASSRSAGVGTGELFFGEGSRLTVL.

The CDR3 DNA reads TGCGCCAGCAGCCCCCGGGGGACTGAAGCTTTCTTT. Encoded protein: CASSPRGTEAFF. The rearrangement links TRBV5-1 to TRBJ1-1; tentative D call: TRBD1 (5 bases). Trimming stripped 4 bases from V and 5 bases from J, with 9 bases between. This CDR3 has 12 residues. The germline V gene encodes CDR1 SGHRS and CDR2 YFSETQ.

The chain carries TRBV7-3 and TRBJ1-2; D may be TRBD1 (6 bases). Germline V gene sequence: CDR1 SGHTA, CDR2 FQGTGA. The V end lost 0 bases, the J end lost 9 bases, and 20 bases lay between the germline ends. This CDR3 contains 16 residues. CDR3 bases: TGTGCCAGCAGCTTAACTGGACAGCAAGAGGGGAGTCGCTACACCTTC. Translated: CASSLTGQQEGSRYTF.

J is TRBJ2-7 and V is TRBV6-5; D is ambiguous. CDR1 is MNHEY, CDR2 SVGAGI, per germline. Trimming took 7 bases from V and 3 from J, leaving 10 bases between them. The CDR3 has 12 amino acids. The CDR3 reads CASTDTFYEQYF. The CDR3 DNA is TGTGCCAGCACCGACACGTTCTACGAGCAGTACTTC.

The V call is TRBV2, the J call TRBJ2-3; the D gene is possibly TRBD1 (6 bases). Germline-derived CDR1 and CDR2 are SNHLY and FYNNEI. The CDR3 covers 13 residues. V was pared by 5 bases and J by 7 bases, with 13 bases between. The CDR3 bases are TGTGCCAGCAGTTTAGGGACACTTTATACGCAGTATTTT. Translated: CASSLGTLYTQYF.

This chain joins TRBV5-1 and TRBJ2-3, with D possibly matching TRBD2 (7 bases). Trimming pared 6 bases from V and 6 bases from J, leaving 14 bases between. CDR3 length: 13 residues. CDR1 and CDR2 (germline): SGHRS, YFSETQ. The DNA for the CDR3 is TGCGCCAGCACGGGGGGCGGCGGTGATACGCAGTATTTT. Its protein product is CASTGGGGDTQYF.